Listed below are T cell receptor beta chains from one sample, sequenced in a study of STAT5B mutations in CD4+ large granular lymphocyte leukemia. The protocol was immunoSEQ multiplex PCR, while the TCRdb copy is restricted to in-frame clones and leaves out a portion. Here the sample spans about 45,000 clones, 65% to 90% being singletons. The sequenced sample was CD4+ T cells from blood buffy coats. The receptors stem from a human donor in good health. The CDR3 runs from the conserved cysteine through the conserved F or W. A D gene is named only where the DNA matches it firmly. Clone size is shown for a subset of rows, as once, few, many or a class of expanded clone.

CDR3aa: CASRTSGSETQYF; CDR3nt: TGTGCCAGCAGGACTAGCGGGAGTGAGACCCAGTACTTC; j_gene: TRBJ2-5; abundance: -; d_gene: TRBD2; v_gene: TRBV6-1
CDR3aa: CASSPGRLNTEAFF; CDR3nt: TGTGCCAGCAGTCCCGGACGGTTGAACACTGAAGCTTTCTTT; j_gene: TRBJ1-1; abundance: few; d_gene: -; v_gene: TRBV27
CDR3aa: CSVGPSGTFDTQYF; CDR3nt: TGCAGCGTCGGTCCTAGCGGGACCTTCGATACGCAGTATTTT; j_gene: TRBJ2-3; abundance: -; d_gene: TRBD2; v_gene: TRBV29-1
CDR3aa: CAWRKGLAGSTDTQYF; CDR3nt: TGTGCCTGGAGAAAGGGACTAGCGGGGAGCACAGATACGCAGTATTTT; j_gene: TRBJ2-3; abundance: -; d_gene: TRBD2; v_gene: TRBV30
CDR3aa: CASSPGTVSTDTQYF; CDR3nt: TGCGCCAGCAGCCCAGGGACCGTTAGCACAGATACGCAGTATTTT; j_gene: TRBJ2-3; abundance: few; d_gene: -; v_gene: TRBV4-1
CDR3aa: CASSRRDGYGYTF; CDR3nt: TGTGCCAGTAGTAGACGGGACGGCTATGGCTACACCTTC; j_gene: TRBJ1-2; abundance: few; d_gene: -; v_gene: TRBV19
CDR3aa: CASSPEAGRTGTDTQYF; CDR3nt: TGCGCCAGCAGCCCTGAAGCGGGACGGACCGGCACAGATACGCAGTATTTT; j_gene: TRBJ2-3; abundance: -; d_gene: TRBD2; v_gene: TRBV5-1
CDR3aa: CASSLGAGGPSDTQYF; CDR3nt: TGTGCCAGCAGCCTAGGGGCGGGAGGGCCCTCAGATACGCAGTATTTT; j_gene: TRBJ2-3; abundance: -; d_gene: TRBD2; v_gene: TRBV7-2
CDR3aa: CASCTGGNYEQYF; CDR3nt: TGTGCCAGCTGTACGGGAGGTAACTACGAGCAGTACTTC; j_gene: TRBJ2-7; abundance: -; d_gene: TRBD2; v_gene: TRBV28
CDR3aa: CSVAGMGQGRNYGYTF; CDR3nt: TGCAGCGTTGCGGGGATGGGACAGGGCCGTAACTATGGCTACACCTTC; j_gene: TRBJ1-2; abundance: -; d_gene: TRBD1; v_gene: TRBV29-1
CDR3aa: CASSPGTVNTEAFF; CDR3nt: TGCGCCAGCAGCCCCGGGACAGTGAACACTGAAGCTTTCTTT; j_gene: TRBJ1-1; abundance: -; d_gene: TRBD1; v_gene: TRBV5-1
CDR3aa: CASSLRIGPQHF; CDR3nt: TGTGCCAGCAGTTTGAGAATAGGACCCCAGCATTTT; j_gene: TRBJ1-5; abundance: -; d_gene: -; v_gene: TRBV28
CDR3aa: CASSLNTEAFF; CDR3nt: TGTGCCAGCAGCCTTAACACTGAAGCTTTCTTT; j_gene: TRBJ1-1; abundance: -; d_gene: -; v_gene: TRBV7-2
CDR3aa: CSVGTAREGYTF; CDR3nt: TGCAGCGTTGGGACGGCCCGGGAGGGCTACACCTTC; j_gene: TRBJ1-2; abundance: once; d_gene: -; v_gene: TRBV29-1
CDR3aa: CASSLPTGMNTEAFF; CDR3nt: TGTGCCAGCAGCTTACCGACAGGCATGAACACTGAAGCTTTCTTT; j_gene: TRBJ1-1; abundance: -; d_gene: -; v_gene: TRBV5-4
CDR3aa: CASSLAWGGQPQHF; CDR3nt: TGTGCCAGCAGCTTAGCATGGGGGGGGCAGCCCCAGCATTTT; j_gene: TRBJ1-5; abundance: -; d_gene: -; v_gene: TRBV7-2
CDR3aa: CASSTNWGLPGAEAFF; CDR3nt: TGCGCCAGCAGCACAAACTGGGGGCTCCCTGGGGCTGAAGCTTTCTTT; j_gene: TRBJ1-1; abundance: -; d_gene: -; v_gene: TRBV5-1
CDR3aa: CASSEGGLNTEAFF; CDR3nt: TGTGCCAGCAGTGAAGGGGGCTTGAACACTGAAGCTTTCTTT; j_gene: TRBJ1-1; abundance: -; d_gene: -; v_gene: TRBV2
CDR3aa: CASSYSFGYEQYF; CDR3nt: TGTGCCAGCAGTTACTCATTCGGATATGAGCAGTACTTC; j_gene: TRBJ2-7; abundance: -; d_gene: -; v_gene: TRBV6-5
CDR3aa: CASKRALEVNTEAFF; CDR3nt: TGTGCCAGCAAAAGGGCCTTGGAAGTGAACACTGAAGCTTTCTTT; j_gene: TRBJ1-1; abundance: -; d_gene: -; v_gene: TRBV27
CDR3aa: CASSLTQPGYGYTF; CDR3nt: TGTGCCAGCAGCTTAACTCAACCCGGCTATGGCTACACCTTC; j_gene: TRBJ1-2; abundance: -; d_gene: -; v_gene: TRBV7-8
CDR3aa: CATSRDLVATNYGYTF; CDR3nt: TGTGCCACCAGCAGAGATCTCGTGGCGACTAACTATGGCTACACCTTC; j_gene: TRBJ1-2; abundance: few; d_gene: -; v_gene: TRBV15
CDR3aa: CASSLLPLGGNEQFF; CDR3nt: TGCGCCAGCAGCTTGCTTCCGTTGGGGGGCAATGAGCAGTTCTTC; j_gene: TRBJ2-1; abundance: -; d_gene: -; v_gene: TRBV5-1
CDR3aa: CASGLREGYNEQFF; CDR3nt: TGTGCTAGTGGCCTGCGGGAGGGTTATAATGAGCAGTTCTTC; j_gene: TRBJ2-1; abundance: -; d_gene: TRBD2; v_gene: TRBV12-5
CDR3aa: CASRDTGDEQYF; CDR3nt: TGTGCCAGCAGGGATACAGGGGACGAGCAGTACTTC; j_gene: TRBJ2-7; abundance: -; d_gene: TRBD1; v_gene: TRBV9
CDR3aa: CASSLTRERGNEQFF; CDR3nt: TGTGCCAGCAGCTTAACACGGGAGCGGGGCAATGAGCAGTTCTTC; j_gene: TRBJ2-1; abundance: -; d_gene: TRBD2; v_gene: TRBV7-3
CDR3aa: CSVGFTADEQYF; CDR3nt: TGCAGCGTTGGTTTCACCGCGGACGAGCAGTACTTC; j_gene: TRBJ2-7; abundance: once; d_gene: -; v_gene: TRBV29-1
CDR3aa: CASTPGGGTDTQYF; CDR3nt: TGCGCCAGCACTCCCGGGGGGGGCACAGATACGCAGTATTTT; j_gene: TRBJ2-3; abundance: -; d_gene: TRBD2; v_gene: TRBV5-1
CDR3aa: CASRRKGLVNYGYTF; CDR3nt: TGTGCCAGCAGGCGAAAAGGGCTTGTGAACTATGGCTACACCTTC; j_gene: TRBJ1-2; abundance: -; d_gene: -; v_gene: TRBV21-1
CDR3aa: CASSPYDRVIGDEQFF; CDR3nt: TGTGCCAGCTCACCATACGACAGGGTAATCGGGGATGAGCAGTTCTTC; j_gene: TRBJ2-1; abundance: -; d_gene: TRBD1; v_gene: TRBV18
CDR3aa: CASGQGSGANVLTF; CDR3nt: TGTGCCAGTGGACAAGGCTCTGGGGCCAACGTCCTGACTTTC; j_gene: TRBJ2-6; abundance: -; d_gene: -; v_gene: TRBV6-6
CDR3aa: CASSLSPSQETQYF; CDR3nt: TGCGCCAGCAGCTTGTCTCCTAGCCAAGAGACCCAGTACTTC; j_gene: TRBJ2-5; abundance: -; d_gene: -; v_gene: TRBV5-1
CDR3aa: CASSEHRPGGNTIYF; CDR3nt: TGTGCCAGCAGTGAACACAGGCCGGGCGGAAACACCATATATTTT; j_gene: TRBJ1-3; abundance: -; d_gene: -; v_gene: TRBV6-1
CDR3aa: CASTSGLARKYNEQFF; CDR3nt: TGTGCCAGTACCTCGGGACTAGCGAGGAAATACAATGAGCAGTTCTTC; j_gene: TRBJ2-1; abundance: -; d_gene: TRBD2; v_gene: TRBV19
CDR3aa: CASSAAGGALYGYTF; CDR3nt: TGTGCCAGCAGCGCGGCAGGAGGGGCCCTCTATGGCTACACCTTC; j_gene: TRBJ1-2; abundance: -; d_gene: -; v_gene: TRBV7-9
CDR3aa: CASSELNSYEQYF; CDR3nt: TGCGCCAGCAGCGAACTTAATTCGTACGAGCAGTACTTC; j_gene: TRBJ2-7; abundance: -; d_gene: -; v_gene: TRBV5-1
CDR3aa: CSVDPGTGGYEQYF; CDR3nt: TGCAGCGTTGATCCGGGGACAGGTGGCTACGAGCAGTACTTC; j_gene: TRBJ2-7; abundance: -; d_gene: TRBD1; v_gene: TRBV29-1
CDR3aa: CATSRTPGGIKLFF; CDR3nt: TGTGCCACCAGCAGGACACCGGGTGGGATAAAACTGTTTTTT; j_gene: TRBJ1-4; abundance: -; d_gene: -; v_gene: TRBV15
CDR3aa: CASKKGTSNTEAFF; CDR3nt: TGTGCCAGTAAGAAGGGGACCTCGAACACTGAAGCTTTCTTT; j_gene: TRBJ1-1; abundance: -; d_gene: -; v_gene: TRBV19
CDR3aa: CASSQAGFGVNQPQHF; CDR3nt: TGTGCCAGCAGCCAAGCTGGGTTCGGGGTTAATCAGCCCCAGCATTTT; j_gene: TRBJ1-5; abundance: -; d_gene: -; v_gene: TRBV4-2
CDR3aa: CAWSTGAGANVLTF; CDR3nt: TGTGCCTGGAGTACCGGGGCTGGGGCCAACGTCCTGACTTTC; j_gene: TRBJ2-6; abundance: -; d_gene: -; v_gene: TRBV30
CDR3aa: CAISALTGGGNTIYF; CDR3nt: TGTGCCATCAGTGCCCTGACAGGCGGTGGAAACACCATATATTTT; j_gene: TRBJ1-3; abundance: -; d_gene: -; v_gene: TRBV10-3
CDR3aa: CASSIRRDEQFF; CDR3nt: TGTGCCAGTAGTATCAGGAGGGATGAGCAGTTCTTC; j_gene: TRBJ2-1; abundance: -; d_gene: -; v_gene: TRBV19
CDR3aa: CASSEGQGAFYEQYF; CDR3nt: TGTGCCAGCAGCGAAGGACAGGGGGCCTTTTACGAGCAGTACTTC; j_gene: TRBJ2-7; abundance: once; d_gene: TRBD1; v_gene: TRBV6-1
CDR3aa: CASSPRTSGGRGEQYF; CDR3nt: TGTGCCAGCTCACCTCGTACTAGCGGGGGCAGGGGCGAGCAGTACTTC; j_gene: TRBJ2-7; abundance: -; d_gene: TRBD2; v_gene: TRBV18
CDR3aa: CASSPPSVQETQYF; CDR3nt: TGTGCCAGCTCACCTCCTAGCGTTCAAGAGACCCAGTACTTC; j_gene: TRBJ2-5; abundance: -; d_gene: -; v_gene: TRBV18
CDR3aa: CASSSPGTSGSETQYF; CDR3nt: TGTGCCAGCAGCTCACCCGGGACTAGCGGGAGTGAGACCCAGTACTTC; j_gene: TRBJ2-5; abundance: -; d_gene: TRBD2; v_gene: TRBV7-9
CDR3aa: CASSPRQGTYGYTF; CDR3nt: TGTGCCAGCAGTCCACGACAGGGAACCTATGGCTACACCTTC; j_gene: TRBJ1-2; abundance: -; d_gene: TRBD1; v_gene: TRBV27
CDR3aa: CASSPQGAGGPEAFF; CDR3nt: TGTGCCAGCTCACCACAAGGAGCGGGTGGCCCTGAAGCTTTCTTT; j_gene: TRBJ1-1; abundance: -; d_gene: -; v_gene: TRBV18